The present entry profiles one T cell receptor beta chain with its context. Its antigen is undetermined. This table comes from immunoSEQ multiplex PCR, and its TCRdb copy is limited to in-frame clones, with some not included. Of approximately 940,000 clones listed, around 80% are singletons. There are 14 residues in the CDR3. CDR1 and CDR2 from the germline V gene are SGHNT and YENEEA. The ends were cut back, 2 bases at V and 6 bases at J, with 12 bases in the middle. These data come from a study of shared clonotypes between healthy human individuals. Overall study: CD8 memory received one plate per donor, CD8 naive two, CD4 memory three and CD4 naive three. The study, taken as a whole, reports: Generation probabilities were higher for clonotypes shared across all four sorted-subset donors than for unshared ones. Sorted-subset samples were not fully sequenced, rarefaction indicated. A handful of donors shared about 5% of their naive CD4 clonotypes.

The specimen sequenced was memory CD4+ T cells sorted from blood. The subset here: CD45RA-negative fraction. The receptor was derived from a man aged 18 to 29 in good health. The gene calls are TRBV11-3 and TRBJ2-3; no firm D call. Here the CDR3 DNA reads TGTGCCAGCAGCTTATATCTCTGTCGGGATACGCAGTATTTT. It specifies CASSLYLCRDTQYF.